These 13 T cell receptor beta chains originate from one sample sequenced in a study of blood T cell repertoires in COVID-19. The method was immunoSEQ multiplex PCR; TCRdb's version includes in-frame clones alone and lacks a portion of them. The table has more than 150,000 clones, 80% to 90% seen once. Specimen: peripheral blood. These receptors were obtained from a woman aged 40-49 years with acute or convalescent COVID-19.

The chain joins TRBV27 to TRBJ2-1, with TRBD2 matching 7 bases. The CDR3 runs 22 residues. Per the germline V gene, CDR1 is MNHEY and CDR2 is SMNVEV (reference sequence). With V trimmed by 5 bases and J by 7 bases, 32 bases remained unmatched. This CDR3 reads CASSQIYSRGPLRTRGGNEQFF. DNA of the CDR3: TGTGCCAGCAGTCAAATTTATTCCCGGGGACCCCTGAGGACTAGAGGAGGGAATGAGCAGTTCTTC.

The chain recombines TRBV7-2 with TRBJ2-1, with 7 nucleotides matching TRBD2. Germline CDR1 SGHTA, CDR2 FQGNSA. The CDR3 sequence is 14 residues long. V dropped 1 base and J dropped 7; count of bases not matched to a gene: 4. Written as DNA, the CDR3 is TGTGCCAGCAGCTTAGTGGCGGGGGTGAATGAGCAGTTCTTC. Amino acids: CASSLVAGVNEQFF.

The chain combines TRBV30 with TRBJ1-6; unclear D gene. V gave up 2 bases and J gave up 0 bases, with 8 bases separating them. The CDR3 totals 15 residues. Per germline, CDR1 GTSNPN and CDR2 SVGIG (reference sequence). The CDR3 sequence: CAWSFVNSYNSPLHF. The CDR3 DNA follows: TGTGCCTGGAGTTTTGTCAACTCCTATAATTCACCCCTCCACTTT.

The chain has TRBV2 and TRBJ2-3, with TRBD1 identical over 7 bases. Germline CDR1 is SNHLY and CDR2 is FYNNEI. The CDR3 sequence is 14 residues long. V lost 4 bases and J lost 0; bases outside the gene matches: 1. Written as DNA, the CDR3 is TGTGCCAGCAGTGGGACAGGAAGCACAGATACGCAGTATTTT. This encodes CASSGTGSTDTQYF.

The chain employs TRBV27 and TRBJ2-7; TRBD2 matches at 11 bases. From germline, CDR1 is MNHEY and CDR2 SMNVEV (reference sequence). The V and J ends lost 1 base and 2 bases, in that order; junction bases with no gene match: 4. This CDR3 region has 16 residues. The CDR3 is CASSLWLAGGTYEQYF. The CDR3 DNA follows: TGTGCCAGCAGTTTATGGCTAGCGGGGGGAACCTACGAGCAGTACTTC.

The CDR3 loop is CASRTGGTEAFF. The CDR3, as DNA: TGTGCCAGCAGAACAGGGGGCACTGAAGCTTTCTTT. V and J are TRBV5-5 and TRBJ1-1; 8 nucleotides line up with TRBD1. The junction had 1 base not matched to a gene; V was cut back by 5 bases and J by 4 bases. Germline assignment: CDR1 SGHKS and CDR2 YYEKEE (reference sequence). This CDR3 contains 12 residues.

The CDR3 bases are TGTGCCAGCAGCTTAAACAGGTACACAGATACGCAGTATTTT. As protein: CASSLNRYTDTQYF. This chain uses TRBV11-2 with TRBJ2-3; tentatively, D is TRBD1 (5 bases). This CDR3 contains 14 residues. Germline V gives CDR1 SGHAT, CDR2 FQNNGV. Trimming removed 2 bases from V and 2 bases from J, with 8 bases in between.

The chain carries TRBV5-1 and TRBJ1-1; D is perhaps TRBD1 (6 bases). Germline V gives CDR1 SGHRS, CDR2 YFSETQ. This CDR3 has 15 residues. V gave up 0 bases and J gave up 1 base, with 10 bases separating them. DNA of the CDR3: TGCGCCAGCAGCTTGGTCCAGGGGACGAACACTGAAGCTTTCTTT. This sequence encodes CASSLVQGTNTEAFF.

The V call is TRBV5-4, the J call TRBJ1-4; tentative D call: TRBD1 (6 bases). Germline-derived CDR1 and CDR2 are SGHNT and YYREEE (reference sequence). The CDR3 is 13 amino acids. The V end lost 7 bases, the J end lost 0 bases, and 7 bases lay between the germline ends. CDR3 protein: CASSGATNEKLFF. In DNA, the CDR3 is TGTGCCAGCTCAGGGGCAACTAATGAAAAACTGTTTTTT.

This rearrangement joins TRBV18 to TRBJ2-2; 9 positions match TRBD2. The CDR3 consists of 16 residues. The V gene end was trimmed by 3 bases and the J gene end by 1 base; junction bases not matched to a gene: 3. Germline V gene sequence: CDR1 KGHSH, CDR2 LQKENI. The CDR3 spells CASSPLAGMNTGELFF. CDR3 in DNA: TGTGCCAGCTCACCTCTAGCGGGGATGAACACCGGGGAGCTGTTTTTT.

This rearrangement joins TRBV18 to TRBJ1-2, with D hard to call. This CDR3 contains 15 residues. CDR1 KGHSH and CDR2 LQKENI come from the germline V gene. Deletions cut 2 bases from V and 4 bases from J, with 14 bases between. This CDR3 is CASSPAVNFIYGYTF. CDR3 nucleotides: TGTGCCAGCTCACCAGCGGTGAATTTCATCTATGGCTACACCTTC.

This chain uses TRBV6-2 or TRBV6-3 with TRBJ2-1, with 13 nucleotides matching TRBD2. The trim removed 4 bases at V and 6 bases at J, leaving 12 bases unmatched. The length of the CDR3 is 18 residues. Looked up from germline, CDR1 is MNHEY and CDR2 is SVGEGT. The CDR3 loop reads CASSSLTSGGPGGNEQFF. The CDR3 DNA reads as TGTGCCAGCAGTTCCCTGACTAGCGGGGGGCCTGGGGGCAATGAGCAGTTCTTC.

This clone was observed a few times. The chain carries TRBV11-2 and TRBJ2-7; D remains unclear. Per germline, CDR1 SGHAT and CDR2 FQNNGV. Trimming removed 0 bases at V and 7 bases at J, with 7 bases between. The CDR3 totals 12 residues. The CDR3 sequence is CASSLDKTEQYF. The CDR3 DNA sequence: TGTGCCAGCAGCTTAGATAAAACAGAGCAGTACTTC.